A single sample gave rise to the 15 T cell receptor beta chains below, sequenced in a study of Graves' ophthalmopathy and Graves' hyperthyroidism (dated by TCRdb to the late 2010s). Sequencing was carried out with an Illumina HiSeq 2000. TCR beta CDR3 regions were amplified from RNA transcripts for repertoire sequencing. The first round was an RT-PCR using HTBI primers with the Qiagen OneStep RT-PCR kit, and this first round was followed by a second-round multiplex PCR, then size selection and purification. TCRdb reworked the public reads: Q25 trimming with fastp, MiXCR clone assembly, productive beta chains retained. Rows merge per CDR3 protein into single entries with the most common DNA and genes. In this sample the table shows over a million distinct CDR3 sequences, approximately 35% of which occur a single time. Clones ranked in the top ten supply 8.5% to 14% of the sample. Sequencing input: peripheral blood or thyroid tissue (not recorded which). Receptor source: an adult man with Graves' hyperthyroidism.

This clonotype was observed at least ten times. The rearrangement joins TRBV2 to TRBJ1-6, with 8 bases that match TRBD1. The CDR3 has 13 amino acids. From germline, CDR1 is SNHLY and CDR2 FYNNEI. V gave up 10 bases and J gave up 7 bases; unmatched junction bases: 6. Here the CDR3 reads CANQGQGNSPLHF. For the CDR3, the DNA is TGTGCCAACCAAGGACAGGGAAATTCACCCCTCCACTTT.

This clonotype showed up many times. The chain is built from TRBV12-3 or TRBV12-4 and TRBJ1-5; D not certain. Trimming cost V 5 bases and J 9 bases, with 11 bases left between them. This CDR3 has 12 residues. CDR3 region: CASSPVVWPQHF. The DNA of the CDR3 is TGTGCCAGCAGTCCCGTCGTGTGGCCCCAGCATTTT.

The J gene is TRBJ1-5, the V gene TRBV29-1, with 9 bases aligning to TRBD1. This CDR3 is built from 13 residues. The ends lost 7 bases at V and 3 bases at J; junction bases unmatched: 4. Germline CDR1 SQVTM, CDR2 ANQGSEA. CDR3 DNA: TGCAGCGGTGGGACAGGGAACAATCAGCCCCAGCATTTT. Its protein product is CSGGTGNNQPQHF.

This clonotype appeared a few times. The chain uses TRBV5-1 and TRBJ1-1; D perhaps matches TRBD1 (5 bases). The CDR3 length is 13 residues. Germline loops: CDR1 SGHRS, CDR2 YFSETQ. Trimming left V 3 bases short and J 6 bases short, with 12 bases between. CDR3 sequence: CASSYQGSSEAFF. CDR3 DNA sequence: TGCGCCAGCAGCTATCAGGGTTCCTCTGAAGCTTTCTTT.

The rearrangement links TRBV11-2 to TRBJ2-7; 8 bases fit TRBD1. The V gene's germline CDR1 is SGHAT and CDR2 FQNNGV. This CDR3 is built from 15 residues. The junction had 8 bases not matched to a gene; V was cut back by 5 bases and J by 2 bases. The CDR3 coding sequence is TGTGCCAGCAGCCACCAGGGGGGACAGGCCTACGAGCAGTACTTC. It translates to CASSHQGGQAYEQYF.

This clonotype was detected ten times or more. The gene calls are TRBV14 and TRBJ1-2; D uncertain. The length of the CDR3 is 16 residues. The ends were cut back, 0 bases at V and 2 bases at J, with 13 bases in the middle. In germline, CDR1 is SGHDN, CDR2 FVKESK. The CDR3 loop is CASSQERRAGNYGYTF. CDR3 nucleotides: TGTGCCAGCAGCCAAGAACGAAGGGCAGGAAACTATGGCTACACCTTC.

This clonotype was recorded many times. V is TRBV7-8 and J is TRBJ1-2; no clear D. Germline loops: CDR1 SGHVS, CDR2 FQNEAQ. The CDR3 has 16 amino acids. Trimming shortened V by 5 bases and J by 5 bases, and 21 bases separated the two germline ends. The CDR3 sequence: CASSAAPREMEYGYTF. CDR3 DNA sequence: TGTGCCAGCAGCGCCGCCCCTCGGGAGATGGAGTATGGCTACACCTTC.

The chain combines TRBV14 with TRBJ2-7; TRBD2 might be the D (6 bases). V gave up 0 bases and J gave up 7 bases, with 16 bases separating them. The CDR3 extends over 15 amino acids. CDR1 and CDR2 from the germline V gene are SGHDN and FVKESK. The CDR3 DNA sequence: TGTGCCAGCAGCCAAGATCGCAACACCCGGGGGGAGCAGTACTTC. Amino acid sequence: CASSQDRNTRGEQYF.

The sample holds many counts of this clonotype. V gene TRBV7-8 combines with J gene TRBJ1-1; TRBD1 is a possible D gene (5 bases). The CDR3 covers 14 residues. Deletions cut 5 bases from V and 4 bases from J, with 14 bases between. Germline V gene data show CDR1 as SGHVS and CDR2 as FQNEAQ. CDR3 sequence: CASSPGVRATEAFF. As DNA, the CDR3 is TGTGCCAGCAGCCCGGGGGTAAGGGCCACTGAAGCTTTCTTT.

Ten or more counts support this clonotype. The V gene is TRBV5-1, the J gene TRBJ1-3, with D perhaps matching TRBD1 (6 bases). There are 15 residues in the CDR3. In germline, CDR1 is SGHRS, CDR2 YFSETQ. Trimming pared 0 bases from V and 4 bases from J, leaving 11 bases between. The DNA for the CDR3 is TGCGCCAGCAGCTTGGAACAGGGCCCGGGAAACACCATATATTTT. This gives the protein CASSLEQGPGNTIYF.

This clonotype was detected ten times or more. The chain carries TRBV2 and TRBJ1-1; D is ambiguous. This CDR3 has 14 residues. V was trimmed by 7 bases and J by 4 bases, leaving 16 bases between them. CDR1 and CDR2 from the germline V gene are SNHLY and FYNNEI. The CDR3 region is CASIGPYGSTEAFF. The CDR3 nucleotides read TGTGCCAGCATCGGACCATATGGTAGCACTGAAGCTTTCTTT. Combining the CDR3 with reference TRBV2 and TRBJ1-1 gives the whole variable domain EPEVTQTPSHQVTQMGQEVILRCVPISNHLYFYWYRQILGQKVEFLVSFYNNEISEKSEIFDDQFSVERPDGSNFTLKIRSTKLEDSAMYFCASIGPYGSTEAFFGQGTRLTVV.

The chain has TRBV9 and TRBJ1-2; 8 positions agree with TRBD1. This CDR3 has 17 residues. V was clipped by 9 bases and J by 0 bases; unmatched bases: 16. CDR1 is SGDLS, CDR2 YYNGEE, per germline. DNA for the CDR3: TGTGCCACGACAAGCGTGACAGGGGTCCTAGCTAACTATGGCTACACCTTC. This sequence encodes CATTSVTGVLANYGYTF.

For this clonotype: The junction shows a germline mismatch at one end, possibly a read error. V is TRBV10-3 and J is TRBJ1-5, with D perhaps matching TRBD1 (5 bases). Germline CDR1 is ENHRY and CDR2 is SYGVKD. The CDR3 runs to 15 residues. The CDR3 loop reads CASRPQGLSNRPQHF. In DNA, the CDR3 is TGTGCCAGCAGACCTCAGGGCTTAAGCAATCGGCCCCAGCATTTT.

This clonotype was observed many times. The chain couples TRBV24-1 to TRBJ1-2; the D gene is possibly TRBD1 (6 bases). V gave up 4 bases and J gave up 7 bases, with 21 bases separating them. The CDR3 covers 16 residues. CDR1 is KGHDR, CDR2 SFDVKD, per germline. This CDR3 is CATSDQTGTSRGGYTF. Here the CDR3 DNA reads TGTGCCACCAGTGACCAAACAGGGACGTCTAGAGGTGGCTACACCTTC.

This clonotype was seen ten or more times. The V and J genes are TRBV7-2 and TRBJ2-7; tentative D call: TRBD2 (5 bases). Germline values: CDR1 SGHTA, CDR2 FQGNSA. Trimming cost V 5 bases and J 3 bases, with 11 bases left between them. There are 13 residues in the CDR3. The CDR3 loop reads CASSQGGNYEQYF. The CDR3 DNA reads TGTGCCAGCAGCCAAGGAGGCAACTACGAGCAGTACTTC.